Described below is a single T cell receptor (beta chain) sequence and its context. This sample is part of a study of blood T cells in healthy people across ages. With a J-beta primer mix and a sample-barcoded 5' primer, a second PCR ran about 6 to 11 cycles. TCRdb reanalysed the 5' RACE reads using MiXCR and keeps one entry per CDR3 protein. The sample yields roughly 560,000 distinct CDR3 sequences, around 24% seen once. V lost 0 bases, J lost 10 bases, and 7 bases stayed unmatched. This CDR3 is 15 amino acids long. CDR1 SGDLS and CDR2 YYNGEE come from the germline V gene. These data also featured in a second study, about T cells of mothers and their children. That report notes: A few healthy Caucasian mothers served as donors, and their six children did as well. Slightly higher overlap, not significant, was seen in related mother-child pairs than in unrelated pairs.

This clonotype originated in a boy between 5 and 17 years old in good health. Sequenced material: blood. V is TRBV9 and J is TRBJ1-6, with TRBD1 identical over 7 bases. CDR3 in DNA: TGTGCCAGCAGCGTAGGAGGGGACAGCCGATCACCCCTCCACTTT. Protein sequence: CASSVGGDSRSPLHF.